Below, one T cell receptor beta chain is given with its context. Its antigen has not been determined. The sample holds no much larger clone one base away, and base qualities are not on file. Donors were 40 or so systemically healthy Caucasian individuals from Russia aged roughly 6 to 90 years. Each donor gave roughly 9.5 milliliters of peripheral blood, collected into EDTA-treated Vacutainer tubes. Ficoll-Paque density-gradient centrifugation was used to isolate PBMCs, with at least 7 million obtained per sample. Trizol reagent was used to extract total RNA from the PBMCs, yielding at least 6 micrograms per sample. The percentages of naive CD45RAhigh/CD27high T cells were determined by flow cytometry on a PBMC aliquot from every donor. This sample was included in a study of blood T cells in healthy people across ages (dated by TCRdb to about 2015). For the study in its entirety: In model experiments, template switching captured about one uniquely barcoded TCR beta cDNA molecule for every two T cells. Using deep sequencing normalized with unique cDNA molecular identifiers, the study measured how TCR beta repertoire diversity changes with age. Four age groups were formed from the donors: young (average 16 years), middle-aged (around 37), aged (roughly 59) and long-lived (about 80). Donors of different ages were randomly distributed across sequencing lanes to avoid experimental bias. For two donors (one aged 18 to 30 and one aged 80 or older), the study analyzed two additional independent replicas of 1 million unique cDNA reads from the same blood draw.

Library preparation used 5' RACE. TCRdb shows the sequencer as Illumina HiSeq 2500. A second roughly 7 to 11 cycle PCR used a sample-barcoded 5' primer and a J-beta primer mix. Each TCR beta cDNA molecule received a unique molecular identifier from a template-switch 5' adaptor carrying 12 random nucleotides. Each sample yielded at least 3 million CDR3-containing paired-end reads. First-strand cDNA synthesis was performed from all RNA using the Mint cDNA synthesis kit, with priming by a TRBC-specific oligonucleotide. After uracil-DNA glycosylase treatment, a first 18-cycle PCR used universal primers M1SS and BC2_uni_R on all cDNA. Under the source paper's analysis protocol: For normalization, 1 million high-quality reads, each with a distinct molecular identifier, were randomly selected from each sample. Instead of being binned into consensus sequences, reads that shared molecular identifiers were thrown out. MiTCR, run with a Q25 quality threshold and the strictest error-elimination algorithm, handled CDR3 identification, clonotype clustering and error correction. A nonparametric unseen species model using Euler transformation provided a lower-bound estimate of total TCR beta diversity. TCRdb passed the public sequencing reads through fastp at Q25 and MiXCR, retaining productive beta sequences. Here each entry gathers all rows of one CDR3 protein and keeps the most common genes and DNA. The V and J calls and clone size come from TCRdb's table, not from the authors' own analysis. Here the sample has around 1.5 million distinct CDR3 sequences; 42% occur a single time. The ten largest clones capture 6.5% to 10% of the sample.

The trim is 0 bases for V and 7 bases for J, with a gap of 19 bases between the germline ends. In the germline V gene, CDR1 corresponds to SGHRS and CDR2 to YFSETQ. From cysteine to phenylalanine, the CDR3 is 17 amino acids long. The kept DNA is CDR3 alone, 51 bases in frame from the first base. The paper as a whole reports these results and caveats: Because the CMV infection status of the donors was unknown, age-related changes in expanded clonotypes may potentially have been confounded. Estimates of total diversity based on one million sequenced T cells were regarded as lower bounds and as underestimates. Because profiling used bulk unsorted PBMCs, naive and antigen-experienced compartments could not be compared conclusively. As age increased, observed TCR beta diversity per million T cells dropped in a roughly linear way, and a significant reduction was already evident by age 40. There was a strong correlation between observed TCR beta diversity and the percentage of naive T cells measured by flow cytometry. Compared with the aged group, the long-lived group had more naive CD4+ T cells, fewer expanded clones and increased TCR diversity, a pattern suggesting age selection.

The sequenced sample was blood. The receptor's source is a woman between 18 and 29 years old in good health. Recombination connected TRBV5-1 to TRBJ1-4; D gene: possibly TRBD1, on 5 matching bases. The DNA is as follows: TGCGCCAGCAGCTTGGATTCGGGCGGCAGGGTGGGTGAAAAACTGTTTTTT. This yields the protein CASSLDSGGRVGEKLFF.